Detailed here is one TCR beta chain. The CDR3 runs 16 residues. The germline V gene encodes CDR1 LNHDA and CDR2 SQIVND (reference sequence). Trimming stripped 6 bases from V and 1 base from J, with 18 bases between. The data stem from a study of control samples from healthy donors and cancer patients. The assay was immunoSEQ multiplex PCR, and TCRdb's table has in-frame clones only and misses some. The profile shows about 120,000 clones, around 89% of them singletons. The receptor's source is a man in his fifties in good health. The sequenced sample was blood. V and J are TRBV19 and TRBJ1-1; no clear D gene. CDR3 DNA sequence: TGTGCCAGTAGCACGAGGCCGCGGACTTCGAACACTGAAGCTTTCTTT. It translates to CASSTRPRTSNTEAFF.